The clone carrying this T cell receptor (beta chain) was seen only once. The PCR had 60 Vbeta and 13 Jbeta primers. Profiled with immunoSEQ multiplex PCR; TCRdb holds only in-frame clones, not every one. The table has about 160,000 clones, around 80% seen once; the top ten hold around 1.5%. These data come from a study of cytomegalovirus exposure and HLA in healthy donors. Germline assignment: CDR1 SGHTA and CDR2 FQGNSA. Trimming took 5 bases from V and 2 from J, leaving 10 bases between them. The CDR3 totals 14 residues. Sequenced sample: PBMCs. This chain joins TRBV7-2 and TRBJ1-5, with D perhaps matching TRBD1 (6 bases). This receptor was taken from a girl aged 5-17 years in good health and CMV-seropositive. DNA for the CDR3: TGTGCCAGCAGCCCGCGACAGGGCAATCAGCCCCAGCATTTT. Translation gives CASSPRQGNQPQHF.